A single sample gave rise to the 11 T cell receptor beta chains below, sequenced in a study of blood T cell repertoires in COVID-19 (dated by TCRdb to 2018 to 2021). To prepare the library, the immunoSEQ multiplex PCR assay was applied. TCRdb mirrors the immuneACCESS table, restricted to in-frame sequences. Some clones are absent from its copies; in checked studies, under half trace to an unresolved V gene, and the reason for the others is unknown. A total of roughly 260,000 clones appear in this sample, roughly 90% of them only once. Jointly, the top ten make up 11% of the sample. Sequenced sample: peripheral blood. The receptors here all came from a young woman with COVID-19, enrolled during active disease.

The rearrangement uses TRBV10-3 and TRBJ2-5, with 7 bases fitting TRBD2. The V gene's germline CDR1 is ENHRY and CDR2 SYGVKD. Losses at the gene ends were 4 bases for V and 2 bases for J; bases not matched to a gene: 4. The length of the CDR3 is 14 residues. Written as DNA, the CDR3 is TGTGCCATCAGTGTGGGGGGGTCGCAAGAGACCCAGTACTTC. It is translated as CAISVGGSQETQYF.

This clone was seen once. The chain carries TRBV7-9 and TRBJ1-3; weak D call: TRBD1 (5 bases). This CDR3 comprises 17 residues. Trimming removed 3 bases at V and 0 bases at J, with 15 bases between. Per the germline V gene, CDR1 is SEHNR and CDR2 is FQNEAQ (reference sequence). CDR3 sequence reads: CASSFGQLDPSGNTIYF. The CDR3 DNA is TGTGCCAGCAGCTTCGGACAATTAGACCCCTCTGGAAACACCATATATTTT. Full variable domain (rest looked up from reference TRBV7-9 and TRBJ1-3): DTGVSQNPRHKITKRGQNVTFRCDPISEHNRLYWYRQTLGQGPEFLTYFQNEAQLEKSRLLSDRFSAERPKGSFSTLEIQRTEQGDSAMYLCASSFGQLDPSGNTIYFGEGSWLTVV.

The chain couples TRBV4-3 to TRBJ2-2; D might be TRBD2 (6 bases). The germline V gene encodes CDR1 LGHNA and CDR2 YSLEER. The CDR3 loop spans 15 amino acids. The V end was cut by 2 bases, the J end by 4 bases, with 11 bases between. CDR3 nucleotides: TGCGCCAGCAGCCAACGGAGGGACGGCACCGGGGAGCTGTTTTTT. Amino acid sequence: CASSQRRDGTGELFF.

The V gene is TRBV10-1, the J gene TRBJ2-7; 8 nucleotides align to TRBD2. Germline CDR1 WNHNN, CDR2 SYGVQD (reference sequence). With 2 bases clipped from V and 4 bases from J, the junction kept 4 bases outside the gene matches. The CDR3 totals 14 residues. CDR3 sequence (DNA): TGCGCCAGCAGTGAGGTGCGGGGGGCGTACGAGCAGTACTTC. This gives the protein CASSEVRGAYEQYF.

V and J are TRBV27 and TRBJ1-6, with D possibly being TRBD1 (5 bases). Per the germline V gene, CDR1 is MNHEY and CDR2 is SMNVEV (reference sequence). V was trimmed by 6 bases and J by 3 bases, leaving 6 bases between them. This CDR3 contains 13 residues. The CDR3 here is CASRRGYNSPLHF. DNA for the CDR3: TGTGCCAGCAGAAGGGGCTATAATTCACCCCTCCACTTT.

The CDR3 DNA reads TGTGCCAGCGGGGACAGGGGTCTGGATGAGCAGTTCTTC. Translating gives CASGDRGLDEQFF. The gene calls are TRBV6-5 and TRBJ2-1, with 10 bases identical to TRBD1. With 8 bases clipped from V and 8 bases from J, the junction kept 6 bases outside the gene matches. The CDR3 is 13 residues long. The germline V gene encodes CDR1 MNHEY and CDR2 SVGAGI.

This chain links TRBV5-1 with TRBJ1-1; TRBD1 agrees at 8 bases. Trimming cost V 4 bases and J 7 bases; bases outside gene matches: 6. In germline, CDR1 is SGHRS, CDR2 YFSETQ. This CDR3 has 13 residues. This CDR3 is CASSQGTGSEAFF. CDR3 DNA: TGCGCCAGCAGCCAAGGGACAGGCAGTGAAGCTTTCTTT.

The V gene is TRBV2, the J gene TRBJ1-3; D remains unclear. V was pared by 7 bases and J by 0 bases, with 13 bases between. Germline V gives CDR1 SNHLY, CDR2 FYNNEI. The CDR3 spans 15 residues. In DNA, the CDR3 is TGTGCCAGCATCTCCGCCTCGGGCTCTGGAAACACCATATATTTT. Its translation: CASISASGSGNTIYF.

For the CDR3, the DNA is TGCGCCAGCAGCTTGCCAGGCTACGAGCAGTACTTC. This sequence encodes CASSLPGYEQYF. The chain couples TRBV5-1 to TRBJ2-7, with D unclear. Germline CDR1 and CDR2: SGHRS and YFSETQ. The CDR3 consists of 12 residues. Trimming cost V 1 base and J 3 bases, with 5 bases left between them.

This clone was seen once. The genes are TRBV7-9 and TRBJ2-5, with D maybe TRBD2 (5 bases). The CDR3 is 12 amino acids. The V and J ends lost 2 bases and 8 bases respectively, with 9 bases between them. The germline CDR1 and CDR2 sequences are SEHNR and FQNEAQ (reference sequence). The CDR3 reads CASSLTGSTQYF. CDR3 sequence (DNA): TGTGCCAGCAGCTTAACGGGGAGTACCCAGTACTTC.

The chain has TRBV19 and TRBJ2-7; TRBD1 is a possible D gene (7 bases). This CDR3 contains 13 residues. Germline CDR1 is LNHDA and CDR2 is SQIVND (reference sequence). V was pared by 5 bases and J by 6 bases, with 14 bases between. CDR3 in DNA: TGTGCCAGTAGTGATGGGGGGACAGCCGAGCAGTACTTC. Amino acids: CASSDGGTAEQYF. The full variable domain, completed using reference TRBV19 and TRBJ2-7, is DGGITQSPKYLFRKEGQNVTLSCEQNLNHDAMYWYRQDPGQGLRLIYYSQIVNDFQKGDIAEGYSVSREKKESFPLTVTSAQKNPTAFYLCASSDGGTAEQYFGPGTRLTVT.